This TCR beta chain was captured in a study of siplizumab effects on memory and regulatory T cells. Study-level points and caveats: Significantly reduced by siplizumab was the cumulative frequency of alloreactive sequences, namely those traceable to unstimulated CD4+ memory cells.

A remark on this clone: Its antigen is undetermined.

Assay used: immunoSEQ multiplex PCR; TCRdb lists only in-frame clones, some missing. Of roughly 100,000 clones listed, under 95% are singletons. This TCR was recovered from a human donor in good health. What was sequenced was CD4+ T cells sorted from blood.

DNA for the CDR3: TGTGCCTGGAGGGTGACTAGGAGACGAGGTCCCTACGAGCAGTACTTC. Its protein product is CAWRVTRRRGPYEQYF. This chain connects TRBV30 to TRBJ2-7, with D maybe TRBD2 (6 bases). V was trimmed by 3 bases and J by 2 bases, leaving 20 bases between them. The CDR3 contains 16 residues. The germline CDR1 and CDR2 sequences are GTSNPN and SVGIG (reference sequence).